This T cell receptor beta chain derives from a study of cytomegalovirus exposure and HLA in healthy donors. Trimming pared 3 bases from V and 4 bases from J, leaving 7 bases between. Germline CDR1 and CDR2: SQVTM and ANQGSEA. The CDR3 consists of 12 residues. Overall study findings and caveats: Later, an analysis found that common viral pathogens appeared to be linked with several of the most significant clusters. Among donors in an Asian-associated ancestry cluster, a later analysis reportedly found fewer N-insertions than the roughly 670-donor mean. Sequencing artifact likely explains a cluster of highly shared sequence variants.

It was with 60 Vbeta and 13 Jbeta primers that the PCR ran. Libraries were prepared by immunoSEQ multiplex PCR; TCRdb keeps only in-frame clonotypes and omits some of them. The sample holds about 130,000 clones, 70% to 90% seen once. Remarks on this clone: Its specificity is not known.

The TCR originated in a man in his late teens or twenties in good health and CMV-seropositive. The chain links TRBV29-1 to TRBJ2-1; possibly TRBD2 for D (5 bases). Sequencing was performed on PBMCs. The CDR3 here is CSVEAGYNEQFF. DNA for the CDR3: TGCAGCGTTGAGGCGGGTTACAATGAGCAGTTCTTC.